This T cell receptor (beta chain) was documented in a study of blood T cells in healthy people across ages (dated by TCRdb to between 2015 and 2016). Study-level background: In model experiments, template switching captured about one uniquely barcoded TCR beta cDNA molecule for every two T cells. The study measured age-related changes in TCR beta repertoire diversity using deep sequencing normalized with unique cDNA molecular identifiers. Donors were grouped into four age groups: young (average approximately 15 years), middle-aged (about 40), aged (over 55) and long-lived (approximately 78). To avoid experimental bias, donors of different ages were randomly spread across the sequencing lanes. Two additional independent replicas of 1 million unique cDNA reads from the same blood draw were analyzed for two donors (one aged 18 to 30 and one aged 80 or older).

The CDR1 and CDR2 encoded by the germline V gene are SGHTA and FQGNSA. Reading from cysteine to phenylalanine, the CDR3 counts 17 amino acids. The DNA shown is the 51-base CDR3, in frame from base 1. Overall results and qualifications from the work: Bulk unsorted PBMC profiling prevented conclusive comparison of naive and antigen-experienced compartments. Observed TCR beta diversity per million T cells fell roughly linearly with age, and a significant reduction was already apparent by age around 40. Donor CMV infection status was unknown, potentially confounding age-related changes in expanded clonotypes. There was a strong correlation between observed TCR beta diversity and the percentage of naive T cells measured by flow cytometry. Compared with the aged group, more naive CD4+ T cells, fewer expanded clones and increased TCR diversity were shown by the long-lived group, suggesting age selection. Estimates of total diversity based on one million sequenced T cells were considered lower bounds and underestimates.

The donors were roughly 39 Caucasian individuals from Russia, aged roughly 6 to 90 years, who were systemically healthy. Around 9.8 milliliters of peripheral blood were collected from each donor into EDTA-treated Vacutainer tubes. PBMCs were isolated by Ficoll-Paque density-gradient centrifugation, with at least 7 million obtained per sample. Total RNA was extracted from PBMCs with Trizol reagent, with at least 6 micrograms obtained per sample. Naive CD45RAhigh/CD27high T cell percentages were measured by flow cytometry on a PBMC aliquot from every donor. With respect to this clonotype: Its antigen has not been determined. The record has no base qualities; no much larger clone is one base away.

The library relied on 5' RACE. The instrument was an Illumina HiSeq 2500. A second roughly 7 to 12 cycle PCR used a sample-barcoded 5' primer and a J-beta primer mix. Each TCR beta cDNA molecule received a unique molecular identifier from a template-switch 5' adaptor carrying 12 random nucleotides. At least 2.5 million CDR3-containing paired-end reads were obtained from each sample. The Mint cDNA synthesis kit, primed by a TRBC-specific oligonucleotide, was used to synthesize first-strand cDNA from all RNA. After uracil-DNA glycosylase treatment, a first 18-cycle PCR used universal primers M1SS and BC2_uni_R on all cDNA. From the authors' description of their analysis: Each sample was normalized by randomly selecting 1 million high-quality reads, each carrying a distinct molecular identifier. Reads with shared molecular identifiers were discarded instead of being binned into consensus sequences. MiTCR, run with a Q25 quality threshold and the strictest error-elimination algorithm, handled CDR3 identification, clonotype clustering and error correction. A nonparametric unseen species model using Euler transformation provided a lower-bound estimate of total TCR beta diversity. TCRdb reanalyzed the raw reads on its own, using fastp at Q25 for trimming and MiXCR for clone calling, and kept in-frame beta chains. Rows with one shared CDR3 protein collapse into an entry with the most common genes and DNA. TCRdb, not the authors, supplied the V and J calls. The sample table shows some 1.1 million distinct CDR3 sequences, and 30% to 40% are seen once. Around 13% of the sample is in the top ten clones.

Sequenced: blood. The chain joins TRBV7-2 to TRBJ2-5, with 10 bases matching TRBD2. Matching the DNA end better, TRBJ2-7 makes the J call doubtful. This clonotype originated in a man between 18 and 35 years old in good health. The CDR3 sequence is CASSSASGGLGFYEQYF. The sequence in DNA is TGTGCCAGCAGCTCCGCTAGCGGGGGCCTAGGCTTCTACGAGCAGTACTTC.